The T cell receptor (beta chain) described here comes from a study of T-cell reconstitution after alpha-beta-depleted transplantation in children. Using unique molecular identifiers, the investigators prepared the TCRbeta library. TCRdb independently ran MiXCR on the PCR reads; one entry per CDR3 protein. The sample gives about 580,000 distinct CDR3 sequences, over 25% of which show up once; around a third is in the top ten. The junction had 6 bases not matched to a gene; V was cut back by 4 bases and J by 4 bases. The germline CDR1 and CDR2 sequences are DFQATT and SNEGSKA (reference sequence). This CDR3 spans 13 amino acids. Findings of the study overall: Surviving thymic progenitors and recipient T cells were the source of high TCRbeta diversity at day 60 in some patients. Fresh T-cell production supplied most of the T-cell counts and diversity seen one year after transplant.

Notes on this clonotype: Its antigen remains unknown.

The clonotype originates from a boy in the first two years of life with Wiskott-Aldrich syndrome, due to receive a stem cell transplant. The source was PBMCs, collected before TCRalphabeta/CD19-depleted stem cell transplant. The rearrangement joins TRBV20-1 to TRBJ1-2, with TRBD1 matching 7 bases. The CDR3 bases are TGCAGTGCTACGGGAACAGGGGCCTATGGCTACACCTTC. It codes for CSATGTGAYGYTF.